Following are 9 T cell receptor beta chains from one sample sequenced in a study of vaccination and CD4 T cells after COVID-19. Treatment indicated: approximately nine-day PBMC culture with coronavirus spike peptide pools or control peptides (ViraFEST assay). These TCRs' antigens remain unknown. Cultured CD4+ T cell DNA was sequenced using the Oncomine TCR Beta short-read assay. TCRdb reprocessed the PCR reads via MiXCR and lists one record per CDR3 protein. The data contain 20,000 to 25,000 distinct CDR3 sequences, approximately 57% of them singletons. The sequencing here drew on CD4+ T cells from blood, cultured in vitro, taken after SARS-CoV-2 vaccination. These receptors all come from a human donor who received a COVID-19 vaccine.

This chain uses TRBV4-1 with TRBJ1-5, with 10 bases fitting TRBD1. The junction had 5 bases not matched to a gene; V was cut back by 5 bases and J by 7 bases. CDR1 and CDR2 from the germline V gene are MGHRA and YSYEKL. This CDR3 has 14 amino acids. CDR3 nucleotide sequence: TGCGCCAGCAGCAGACAGGGGGCCCGGCAGCCCCAGCATTTT. It translates to CASSRQGARQPQHF.

This clonotype was detected a few times. The rearrangement uses TRBV12-3 or TRBV12-4 and TRBJ1-6; the match to TRBD1 covers 7 bases. The CDR3 has 18 residues. V dropped 6 bases and J dropped 0; count of bases not matched to a gene: 11. CDR3 bases: TGTGCCAGCAGCCGCACGGGACAGAGAAGCTCCTATAATTCACCCCTCCACTTT. This gives the protein CASSRTGQRSSYNSPLHF.

The chain has TRBV20-1 and TRBJ1-2, with 10 nucleotides matching TRBD1. The V gene end was trimmed by 3 bases and the J gene end by 8 bases; junction bases not matched to a gene: 6. The CDR3 extends over 13 amino acids. Per the germline V gene, CDR1 is DFQATT and CDR2 is SNEGSKA (reference sequence). Here the CDR3 DNA reads TGCAGTGCTAGCTGGGACAGGGGTTTCGGCTACACCTTC. Protein sequence: CSASWDRGFGYTF.

The chain is built from TRBV24-1 and TRBJ1-2, with D maybe TRBD1 (5 bases). The CDR3 runs to 14 residues. The germline CDR1 and CDR2 sequences are KGHDR and SFDVKD. Trimming removed 9 bases at V and 8 bases at J, with 21 bases between. The CDR3 here is CATHSGGRRDGYTF. As DNA, the CDR3 is TGTGCCACCCATTCCGGAGGGAGGCGGGACGGCTACACCTTC.

This clonotype was detected a few times. The CDR3 region is CASSSGGYGYTF. CDR3 nucleotides: TGTGCCAGCAGTTCTGGGGGCTATGGCTACACCTTC. V is TRBV6-5 and J is TRBJ1-2; D is possibly TRBD1 (5 bases). The CDR3 has 12 residues. Trimming cost V 4 bases and J 4 bases, with 7 bases left between them. Germline CDR1 is MNHEY and CDR2 is SVGAGI.

A few counts support this clonotype. The chain carries TRBV7-9 and TRBJ2-7, with D unresolved. This CDR3 has 13 residues. Trimming took 5 bases from V and 8 from J, leaving 16 bases between them. The germline V gene encodes CDR1 SEHNR and CDR2 FQNEAQ (reference sequence). CDR3: CASSKTIQLQQYF. For the CDR3, the DNA is TGTGCCAGCAGCAAAACTATTCAACTCCAGCAGTACTTC.

J is TRBJ2-3 and V is TRBV7-2; weak D call: TRBD2 (6 bases). The germline V gene encodes CDR1 SGHTA and CDR2 FQGNSA. This CDR3 comprises 15 residues. V dropped 3 bases and J dropped 0 bases, with 10 bases sitting between them. CDR3 in amino acids: CASSFRGSSTDTQYF. In nucleotides, the CDR3 is TGTGCCAGCAGCTTTCGGGGGTCAAGCACAGATACGCAGTATTTT.

This chain links TRBV24-1 with TRBJ2-3, with 12 bases lining up with TRBD1. CDR3 length: 15 amino acids. Germline CDR1 KGHDR, CDR2 SFDVKD. Trimming cost V 3 bases and J 6 bases; bases outside gene matches: 3. CDR3 amino acids: CATSDRDRGHDTQYF. The CDR3 DNA reads TGTGCCACCAGTGATCGGGACAGGGGGCACGATACGCAGTATTTT.

There are a few counts of this clonotype. The chain employs TRBV15 and TRBJ1-1; TRBD1 aligns across 8 bases. The CDR3 extends over 17 amino acids. The V gene's germline CDR1 is LNHNV and CDR2 YYDKDF (reference sequence). The V segment lost 1 base and the J segment 6 bases; nucleotides outside the gene matches: 13. In DNA, the CDR3 is TGTGCCACCAGCAGAGGACAGGGGCATACGGGGAGATCTGAAGCTTTCTTT. Its translation is CATSRGQGHTGRSEAFF.